This record looks at one TCR beta chain sequence and its context. This clone was detected a few times. Its antigen is still unknown. The input lacks base qualities; no much larger clone sits a single base away. Library preparation used the immunoSEQ multiplex PCR assay. High-throughput TCR-beta CDR3 sequencing of genomic DNA from most patients was performed by Adaptive Biotechnologies. The published analysis was carried out like this. Adaptive's ImmunoSEQ software supplied the TCR sequencing data for approximately 18 patients, while MiXCR and VDJtools were used to process three other patients. CDR3 nucleotide sequences shared between donor and recipient were removed because the origin of such sequences could not be assigned. Alloreactive clones required at least 2-fold expansion over unstimulated cells and minimum CFSE-low frequency of 0.002% (template counts) or 0.001% (read counts). Clones were considered mappable if detected in sequenced pre-transplant spleen, lymph node, or MLR CFSE-low populations of the donor or recipient. Cumulative frequency of alloreactive clones was calculated as a percentage of all sequences weighted by copy number. Not all clones reach the TCRdb copy of this immuneACCESS table, which keeps in-frame sequences only. Checked studies attribute under half of the gap to unresolved V genes and leave the rest unexplained. V and J calls and clone size follow that table, whereas D and trimming were derived from the DNA. In all, the sample holds around 17,000 clones, and 79% of those were seen once. The leading ten clones occupy 7.5% to 9% of the sample.

The data stem from a study of graft-versus-host responses after intestinal transplantation listed by TCRdb under 2021. In terms of the full investigation: The transplants that recipients received were multivisceral, liver-intestinal, or isolated intestinal. Alloreactive clones were identified by sequencing pre-transplant mixed lymphocyte reaction products and comparing them with unstimulated pre-transplant donor and recipient T cells. Bulk TCR-beta CDR3 sequencing was used to track graft-versus-host and host-versus-graft alloreactive T cell clones in the graft, circulation and bone marrow after intestinal transplantation. Anti-thymocyte globulin induction was given to all recipients, followed by maintenance tacrolimus and steroids for two to three years. A peak of at least 4% donor T cells among recipient peripheral blood mononuclear cells was the definition used for donor T cell macrochimerism. Rather than going through the commercial service, samples from a few later patients were sequenced in-house on an Illumina MiSeq and processed with MiXCR. The cohort enrolled under 25 intestinal transplant recipients including one retransplant, and a few patients lacking pretransplant specimens were excluded.

Measured from the cysteine to the phenylalanine, the CDR3 is 16 residues long. Only CDR3 DNA is held: 48 bases, read in frame from base 1. CDR1 and CDR2 are drawn from the germline V gene (reference sequence): LNHDA, SQIVND. At the junction V is shortened by 5 bases and J by 4 bases; bases outside the gene matches: 9. Dithiothreitol, EDTA incubations and collagenase D digestion were used to isolate intraepithelial and lamina propria lymphocytes from graft specimens. Bulk TCR-beta sequencing was performed on serial intestinal graft biopsy specimens collected as late as 600 days after transplant. Paper-wide results and their limitations: Conclusions were limited by the relatively low number and heterogeneity of intestinal transplant patients. Early after transplant, peak levels of circulating GvH clones were found to be associated with declines in HvG clones. GvH clones turned up in recipient bone marrow, with some appearing earlier in ileal mucosa or blood, a pattern consistent with an intestinal mucosal origin. Patients with donor T cell macrochimerism had high GvH to HvG T cell clonal ratios in their allografts.

This receptor was identified in a human patient who received an intestinal transplant, so some T cells may come from the graft donor. The sample was ileum tissue, taken 450 to 490 days after intestinal transplant. This chain joins TRBV19 to TRBJ2-1; 9 of the junction bases match TRBD2. The CDR3: CASSGGPSGVYNEQFF. In nucleotide form, the sequence is TGTGCCAGTAGTGGGGGGCCTAGCGGGGTTTACAATGAGCAGTTCTTC. Outside the CDR3, residues come from the reference TRBV19 and TRBJ2-1 proteins, so the full variable domain is: DGGITQSPKYLFRKEGQNVTLSCEQNLNHDAMYWYRQDPGQGLRLIYYSQIVNDFQKGDIAEGYSVSREKKESFPLTVTSAQKNPTAFYLCASSGGPSGVYNEQFFGPGTRLTVL.